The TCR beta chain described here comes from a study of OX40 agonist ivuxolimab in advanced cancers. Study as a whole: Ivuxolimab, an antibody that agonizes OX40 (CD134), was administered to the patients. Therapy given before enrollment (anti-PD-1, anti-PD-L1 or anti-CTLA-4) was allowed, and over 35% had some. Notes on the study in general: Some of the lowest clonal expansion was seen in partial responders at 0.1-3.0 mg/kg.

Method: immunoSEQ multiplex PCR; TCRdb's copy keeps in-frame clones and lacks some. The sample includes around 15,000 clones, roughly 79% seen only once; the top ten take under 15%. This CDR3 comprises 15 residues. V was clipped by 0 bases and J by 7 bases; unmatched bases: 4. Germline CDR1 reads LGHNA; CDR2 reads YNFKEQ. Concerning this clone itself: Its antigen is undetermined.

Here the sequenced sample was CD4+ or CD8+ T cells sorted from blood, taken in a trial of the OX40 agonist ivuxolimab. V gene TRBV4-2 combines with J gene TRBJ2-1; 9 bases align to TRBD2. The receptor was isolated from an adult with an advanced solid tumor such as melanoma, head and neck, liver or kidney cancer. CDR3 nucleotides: TGTGCCAGCAGCCAAGATAGGGCGGGGGGGAATGAGCAGTTCTTC. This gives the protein CASSQDRAGGNEQFF.